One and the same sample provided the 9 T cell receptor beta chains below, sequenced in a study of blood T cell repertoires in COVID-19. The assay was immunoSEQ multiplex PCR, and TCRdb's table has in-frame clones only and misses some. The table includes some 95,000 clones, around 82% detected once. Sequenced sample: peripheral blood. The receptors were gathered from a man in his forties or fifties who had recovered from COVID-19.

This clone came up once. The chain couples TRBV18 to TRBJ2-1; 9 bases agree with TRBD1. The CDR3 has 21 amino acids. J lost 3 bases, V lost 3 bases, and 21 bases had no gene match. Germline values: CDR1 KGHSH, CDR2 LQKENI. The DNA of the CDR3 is TGTGCCAGCTCACCTCGGGCGTTTTCGGGACAGGGCCTTAGGGGCTACAATGAGCAGTTCTTC. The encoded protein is CASSPRAFSGQGLRGYNEQFF.

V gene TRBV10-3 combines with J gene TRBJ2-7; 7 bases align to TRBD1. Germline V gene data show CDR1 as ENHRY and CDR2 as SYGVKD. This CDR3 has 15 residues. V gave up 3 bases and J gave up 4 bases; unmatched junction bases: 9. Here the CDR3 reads CAISEESGTVYEQYF. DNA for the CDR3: TGTGCCATCAGTGAAGAATCCGGGACAGTATACGAGCAGTACTTC.

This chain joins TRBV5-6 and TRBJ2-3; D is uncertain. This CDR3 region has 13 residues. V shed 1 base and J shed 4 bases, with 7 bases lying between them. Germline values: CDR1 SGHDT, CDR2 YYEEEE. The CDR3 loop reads CASSLFLADTQYF. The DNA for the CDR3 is TGTGCCAGCAGCTTGTTTCTAGCAGATACGCAGTATTTT. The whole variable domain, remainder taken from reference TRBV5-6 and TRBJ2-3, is DAGVTQSPTHLIKTRGQQVTLRCSPKSGHDTVSWYQQALGQGPQFIFQYYEEEERQRGNFPDRFSGHQFPNYSSELNVNALLLGDSALYLCASSLFLADTQYFGPGTRLTVL.

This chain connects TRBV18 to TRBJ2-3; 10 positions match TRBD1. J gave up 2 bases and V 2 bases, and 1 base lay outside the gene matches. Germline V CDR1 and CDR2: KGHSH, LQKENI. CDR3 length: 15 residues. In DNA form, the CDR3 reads TGTGCCAGCTCACCAGGGACAGGGGACACAGATACGCAGTATTTT. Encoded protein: CASSPGTGDTDTQYF. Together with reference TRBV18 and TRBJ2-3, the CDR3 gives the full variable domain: NAGVMQNPRHLVRRRGQEARLRCSPMKGHSHVYWYRQLPEEGLKFMVYLQKENIIDESGMPKERFSAEFPKEGPSILRIQQVVRGDSAAYFCASSPGTGDTDTQYFGPGTRLTVL.

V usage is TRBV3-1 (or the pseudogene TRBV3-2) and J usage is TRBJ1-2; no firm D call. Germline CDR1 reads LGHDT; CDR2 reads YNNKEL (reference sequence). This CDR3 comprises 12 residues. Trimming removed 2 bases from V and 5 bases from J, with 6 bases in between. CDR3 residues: CASSQYGYGYTF. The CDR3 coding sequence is TGTGCCAGCAGCCAATACGGTTATGGCTACACCTTC.

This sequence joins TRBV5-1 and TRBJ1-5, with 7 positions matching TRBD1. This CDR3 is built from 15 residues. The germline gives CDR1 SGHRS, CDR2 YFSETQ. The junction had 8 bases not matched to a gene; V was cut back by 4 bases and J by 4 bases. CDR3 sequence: CASSPEGAGNQPQHF. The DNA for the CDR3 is TGCGCCAGCAGCCCCGAGGGGGCAGGAAATCAGCCCCAGCATTTT.

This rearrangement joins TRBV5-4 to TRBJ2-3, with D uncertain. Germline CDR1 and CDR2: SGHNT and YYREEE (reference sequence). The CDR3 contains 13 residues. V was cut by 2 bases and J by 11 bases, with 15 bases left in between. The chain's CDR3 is CASSLTPKSGQYF. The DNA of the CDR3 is TGTGCCAGCAGCTTAACTCCCAAGAGTGGGCAGTATTTT. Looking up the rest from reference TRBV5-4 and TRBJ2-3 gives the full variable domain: ETGVTQSPTHLIKTRGQQVTLRCSSQSGHNTVSWYQQALGQGPQFIFQYYREEENGRGNFPPRFSGLQFPNYSSELNVNALELDDSALYLCASSLTPKSGQYFGPGTRLTVL.

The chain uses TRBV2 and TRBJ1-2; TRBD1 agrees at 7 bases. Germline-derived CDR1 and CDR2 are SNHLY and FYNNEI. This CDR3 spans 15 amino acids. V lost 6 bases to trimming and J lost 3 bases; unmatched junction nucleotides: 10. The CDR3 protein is CASSGDRVFHYGYTF. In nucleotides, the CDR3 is TGTGCCAGCAGCGGAGACAGGGTGTTTCACTATGGCTACACCTTC.

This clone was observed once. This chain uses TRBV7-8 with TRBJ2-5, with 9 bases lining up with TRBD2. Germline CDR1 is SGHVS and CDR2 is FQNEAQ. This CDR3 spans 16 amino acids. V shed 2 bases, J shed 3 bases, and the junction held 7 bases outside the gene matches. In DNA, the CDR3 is TGTGCCAGCAGCTTAACGCCCGGACTAGCGAAAGAGACCCAGTACTTC. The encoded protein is CASSLTPGLAKETQYF.